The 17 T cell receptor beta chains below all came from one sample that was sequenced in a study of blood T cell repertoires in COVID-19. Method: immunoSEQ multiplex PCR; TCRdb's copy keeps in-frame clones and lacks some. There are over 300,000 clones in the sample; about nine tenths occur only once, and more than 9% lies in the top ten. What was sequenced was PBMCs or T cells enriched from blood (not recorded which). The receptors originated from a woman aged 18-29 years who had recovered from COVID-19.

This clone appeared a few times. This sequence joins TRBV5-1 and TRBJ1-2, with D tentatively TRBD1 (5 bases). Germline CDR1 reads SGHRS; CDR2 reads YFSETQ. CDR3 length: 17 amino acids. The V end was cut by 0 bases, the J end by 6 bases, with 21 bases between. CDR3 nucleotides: TGCGCCAGCAGCTTGGATTTTGCAGGGTTGTCGTCCGATGGCTACACCTTC. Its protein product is CASSLDFAGLSSDGYTF. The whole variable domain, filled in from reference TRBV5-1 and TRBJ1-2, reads KAGVTQTPRYLIKTRGQQVTLSCSPISGHRSVSWYQQTPGQGLQFLFEYFSETQRNKGNFPGRFSGRQFSNSRSEMNVSTLELGDSALYLCASSLDFAGLSSDGYTFGSGTRLTVV.

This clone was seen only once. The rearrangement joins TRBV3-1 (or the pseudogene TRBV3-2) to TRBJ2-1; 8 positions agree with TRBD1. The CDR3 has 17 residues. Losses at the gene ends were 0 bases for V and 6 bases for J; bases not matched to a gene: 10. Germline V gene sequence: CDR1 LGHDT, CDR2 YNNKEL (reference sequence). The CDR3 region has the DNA TGTGCCAGCAGCCAAGATTTTGGGCAGGGGGCCGGCAATGAGCAGTTCTTC. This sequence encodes CASSQDFGQGAGNEQFF.

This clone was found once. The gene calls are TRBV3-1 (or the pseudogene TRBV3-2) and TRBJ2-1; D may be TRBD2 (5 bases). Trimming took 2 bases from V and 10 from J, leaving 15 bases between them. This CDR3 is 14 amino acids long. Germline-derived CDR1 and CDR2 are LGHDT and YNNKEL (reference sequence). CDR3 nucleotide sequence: TGTGCCAGCAGCCAAAATCACGGGAACTACGAGCAGTTCTTC. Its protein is CASSQNHGNYEQFF.

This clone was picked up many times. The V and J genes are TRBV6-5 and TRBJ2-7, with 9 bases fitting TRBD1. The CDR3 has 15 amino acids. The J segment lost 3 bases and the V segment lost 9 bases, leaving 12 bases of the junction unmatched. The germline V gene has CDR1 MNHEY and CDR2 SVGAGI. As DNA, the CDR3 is TGTGCCAGTAAAATCACCCAGACAGGGGGCTACGAGCAGTACTTC. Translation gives CASKITQTGGYEQYF.

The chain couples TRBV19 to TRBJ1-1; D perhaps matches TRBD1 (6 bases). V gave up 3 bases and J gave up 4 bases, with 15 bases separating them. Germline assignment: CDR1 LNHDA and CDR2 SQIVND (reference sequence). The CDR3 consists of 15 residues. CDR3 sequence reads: CASSISGHPSTEAFF. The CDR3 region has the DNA TGTGCCAGTAGTATTTCGGGACACCCTTCCACTGAAGCTTTCTTT.

The CDR3 region has the DNA TGTGCCAGCAGTGAGGGAAGTGACTATGGCTACACCTTC. This translates into CASSEGSDYGYTF. J is TRBJ1-2 and V is TRBV6-6, with unresolved D. Germline V gene data show CDR1 as MNHNY and CDR2 as SVGAGI (reference sequence). Trimming shortened V by 5 bases and J by 3 bases, and 10 bases separated the two germline ends. The CDR3 runs 13 residues.

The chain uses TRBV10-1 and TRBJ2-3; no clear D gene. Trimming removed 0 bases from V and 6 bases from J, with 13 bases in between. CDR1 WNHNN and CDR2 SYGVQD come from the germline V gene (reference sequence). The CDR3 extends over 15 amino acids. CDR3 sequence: CASSESLGQADTQYF. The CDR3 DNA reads TGCGCCAGCAGTGAGTCGCTGGGCCAGGCCGATACGCAGTATTTT.

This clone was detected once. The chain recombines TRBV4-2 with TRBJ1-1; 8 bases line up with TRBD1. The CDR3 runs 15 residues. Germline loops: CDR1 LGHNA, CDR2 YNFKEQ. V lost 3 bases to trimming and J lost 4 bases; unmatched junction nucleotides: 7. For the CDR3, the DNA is TGTGCCAGCAGCCATCTGACAGGGGTAGGCACTGAAGCTTTCTTT. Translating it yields CASSHLTGVGTEAFF.

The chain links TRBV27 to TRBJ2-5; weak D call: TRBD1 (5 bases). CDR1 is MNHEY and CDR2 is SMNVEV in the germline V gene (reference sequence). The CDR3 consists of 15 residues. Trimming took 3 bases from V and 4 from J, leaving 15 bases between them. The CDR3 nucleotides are TGTGCCAGCAGTTTCTTTTCTGGCAGGGTAGAGACCCAGTACTTC. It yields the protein CASSFFSGRVETQYF.

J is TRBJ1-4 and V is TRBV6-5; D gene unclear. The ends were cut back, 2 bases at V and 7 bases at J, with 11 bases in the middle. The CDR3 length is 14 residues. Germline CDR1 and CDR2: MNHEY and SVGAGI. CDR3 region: CASSYRGKGEKLFF. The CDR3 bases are TGTGCCAGCAGTTACAGAGGGAAGGGTGAAAAACTGTTTTTT.

The CDR3, as DNA: TGCGCCAGCAGCTTACGACTAACTAGCGGAACCTACAATGAGCAGTTCTTC. It specifies CASSLRLTSGTYNEQFF. The J gene is TRBJ2-1, the V gene TRBV5-1, with 8 nucleotides matching TRBD2. Germline V gene lookup returns CDR1 SGHRS and CDR2 YFSETQ. The CDR3 loop spans 17 amino acids. V gave up 2 bases and J gave up 2 bases; unmatched junction bases: 9. Together with reference TRBV5-1 and TRBJ2-1, the CDR3 gives the full variable domain: KAGVTQTPRYLIKTRGQQVTLSCSPISGHRSVSWYQQTPGQGLQFLFEYFSETQRNKGNFPGRFSGRQFSNSRSEMNVSTLELGDSALYLCASSLRLTSGTYNEQFFGPGTRLTVL.

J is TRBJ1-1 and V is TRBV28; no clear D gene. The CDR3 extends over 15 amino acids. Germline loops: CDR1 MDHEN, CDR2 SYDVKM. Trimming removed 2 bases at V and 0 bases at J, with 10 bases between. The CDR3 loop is CASSLGELMNTEAFF. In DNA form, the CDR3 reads TGTGCCAGCAGTTTAGGTGAGCTTATGAACACTGAAGCTTTCTTT.

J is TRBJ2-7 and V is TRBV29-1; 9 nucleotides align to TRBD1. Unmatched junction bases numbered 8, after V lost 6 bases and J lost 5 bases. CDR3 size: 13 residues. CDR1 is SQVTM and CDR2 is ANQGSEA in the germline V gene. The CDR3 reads CSVTGTGIHEQYF. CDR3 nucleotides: TGCAGCGTAACCGGGACAGGGATCCACGAGCAGTACTTC.

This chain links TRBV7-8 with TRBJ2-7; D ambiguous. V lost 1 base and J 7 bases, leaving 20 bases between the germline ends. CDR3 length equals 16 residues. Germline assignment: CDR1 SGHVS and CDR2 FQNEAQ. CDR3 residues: CASSLVNRVLVMEQYF. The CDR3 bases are TGTGCCAGCAGCTTAGTGAACAGAGTACTTGTGATGGAGCAGTACTTC.

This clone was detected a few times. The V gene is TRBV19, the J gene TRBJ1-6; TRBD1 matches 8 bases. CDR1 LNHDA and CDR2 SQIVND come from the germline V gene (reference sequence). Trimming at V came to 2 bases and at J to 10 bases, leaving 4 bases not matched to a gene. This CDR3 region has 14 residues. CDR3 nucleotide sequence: TGTGCCAGTAGTATACAGGGGGCGCGATCACCCCTCCACTTT. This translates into CASSIQGARSPLHF.

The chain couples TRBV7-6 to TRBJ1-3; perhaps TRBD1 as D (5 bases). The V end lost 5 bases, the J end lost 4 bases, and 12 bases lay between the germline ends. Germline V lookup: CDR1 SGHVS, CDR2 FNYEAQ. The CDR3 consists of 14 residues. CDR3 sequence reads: CASSQGLSGNTIYF. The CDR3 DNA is TGTGCCAGCAGCCAGGGCCTTTCGGGAAACACCATATATTTT.

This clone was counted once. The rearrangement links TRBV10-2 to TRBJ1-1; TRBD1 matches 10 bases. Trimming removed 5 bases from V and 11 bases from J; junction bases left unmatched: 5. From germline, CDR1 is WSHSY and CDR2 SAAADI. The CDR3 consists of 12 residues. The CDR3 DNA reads TGCGCCAGCAGTCTACGACAGGGGGCGGCTTTCTTT. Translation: CASSLRQGAAFF.